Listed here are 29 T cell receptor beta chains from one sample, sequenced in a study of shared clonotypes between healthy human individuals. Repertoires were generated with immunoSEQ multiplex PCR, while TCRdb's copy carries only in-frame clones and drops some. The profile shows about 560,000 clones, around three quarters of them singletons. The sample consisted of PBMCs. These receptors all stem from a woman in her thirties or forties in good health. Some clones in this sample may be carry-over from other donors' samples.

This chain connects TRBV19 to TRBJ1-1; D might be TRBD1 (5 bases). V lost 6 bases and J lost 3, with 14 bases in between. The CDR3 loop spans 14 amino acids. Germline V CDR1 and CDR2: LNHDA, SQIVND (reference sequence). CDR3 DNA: TGTGCCAGTAGGAGGGGCGGAGCGGACACTGAAGCTTTCTTT. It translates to CASRRGGADTEAFF.

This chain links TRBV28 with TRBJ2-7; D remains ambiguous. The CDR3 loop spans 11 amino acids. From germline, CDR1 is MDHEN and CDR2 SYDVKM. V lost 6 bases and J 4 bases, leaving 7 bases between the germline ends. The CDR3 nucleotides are TGTGCCAGCAGGGAGAAGTACGAGCAGTACTTC. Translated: CASREKYEQYF.

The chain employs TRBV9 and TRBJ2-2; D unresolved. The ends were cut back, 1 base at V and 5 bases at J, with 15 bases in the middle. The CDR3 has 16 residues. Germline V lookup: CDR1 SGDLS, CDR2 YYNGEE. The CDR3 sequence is CASSVSVGRSTGELFF. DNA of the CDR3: TGTGCCAGCAGCGTATCAGTAGGACGCTCAACCGGGGAGCTGTTTTTT.

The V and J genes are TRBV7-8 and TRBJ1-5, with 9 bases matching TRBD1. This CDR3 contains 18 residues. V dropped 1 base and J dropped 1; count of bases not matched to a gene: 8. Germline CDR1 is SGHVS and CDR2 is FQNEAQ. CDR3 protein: CASSLVTGQGLSNQPQHF. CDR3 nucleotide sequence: TGTGCCAGCAGCTTAGTGACGGGACAGGGTTTAAGCAATCAGCCCCAGCATTTT.

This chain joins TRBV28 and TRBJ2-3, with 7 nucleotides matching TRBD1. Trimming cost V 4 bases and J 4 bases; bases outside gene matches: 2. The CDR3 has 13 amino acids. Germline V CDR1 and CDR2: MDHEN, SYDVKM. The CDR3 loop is CASSSQGPDTQYF. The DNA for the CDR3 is TGTGCCAGCAGTTCACAGGGGCCAGATACGCAGTATTTT.

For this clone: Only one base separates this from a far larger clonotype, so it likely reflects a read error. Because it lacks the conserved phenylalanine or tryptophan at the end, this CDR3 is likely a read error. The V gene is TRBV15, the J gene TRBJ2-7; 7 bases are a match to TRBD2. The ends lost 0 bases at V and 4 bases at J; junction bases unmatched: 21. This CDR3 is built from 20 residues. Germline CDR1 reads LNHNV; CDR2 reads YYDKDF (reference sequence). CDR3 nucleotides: TGTGCCACCAGCAGAGACAGGGATTGGGGAGCGGGACCACATCGGTACGAGCAGTACTCC. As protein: CATSRDRDWGAGPHRYEQYS.

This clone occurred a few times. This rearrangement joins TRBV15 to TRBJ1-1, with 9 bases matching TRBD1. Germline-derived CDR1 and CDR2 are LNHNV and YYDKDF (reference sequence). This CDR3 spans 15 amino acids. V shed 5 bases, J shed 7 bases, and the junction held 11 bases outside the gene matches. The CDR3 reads CATSPQTGGSDEAFF. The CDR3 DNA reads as TGTGCCACCAGCCCTCAGACAGGGGGTTCTGATGAAGCTTTCTTT.

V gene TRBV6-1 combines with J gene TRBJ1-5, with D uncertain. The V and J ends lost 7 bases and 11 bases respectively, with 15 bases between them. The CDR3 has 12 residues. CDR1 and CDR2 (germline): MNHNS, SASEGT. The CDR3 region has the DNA TGTGCCAGCACCCTGCGGGTTGAAGCCCAGCATTTT. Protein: CASTLRVEAQHF.

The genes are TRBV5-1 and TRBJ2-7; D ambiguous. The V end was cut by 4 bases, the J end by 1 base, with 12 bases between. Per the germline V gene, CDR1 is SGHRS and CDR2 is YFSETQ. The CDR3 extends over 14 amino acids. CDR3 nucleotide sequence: TGCGCCAGCAGCGTGGCCCCTGGGTCCTACGAGCAGTACTTC. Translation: CASSVAPGSYEQYF.

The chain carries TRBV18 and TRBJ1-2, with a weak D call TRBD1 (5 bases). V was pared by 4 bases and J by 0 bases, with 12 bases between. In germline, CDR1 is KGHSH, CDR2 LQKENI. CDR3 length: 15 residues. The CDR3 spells CASSQGTTANYGYTF. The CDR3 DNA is TGTGCCAGCTCACAAGGGACCACCGCTAACTATGGCTACACCTTC.

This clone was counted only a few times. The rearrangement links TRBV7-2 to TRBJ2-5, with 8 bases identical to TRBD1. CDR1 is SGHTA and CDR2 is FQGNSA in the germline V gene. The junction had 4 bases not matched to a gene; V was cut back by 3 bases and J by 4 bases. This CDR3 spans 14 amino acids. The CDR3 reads CASSFGDRGETQYF. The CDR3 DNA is TGTGCCAGCAGCTTTGGTGACAGGGGAGAGACCCAGTACTTC. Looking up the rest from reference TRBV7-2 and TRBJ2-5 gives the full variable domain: GAGVSQSPSNKVTEKGKDVELRCDPISGHTALYWYRQSLGQGLEFLIYFQGNSAPDKSGLPSDRFSAERTGGSVSTLTIQRTQQEDSAVYLCASSFGDRGETQYFGPGTRLLVL.

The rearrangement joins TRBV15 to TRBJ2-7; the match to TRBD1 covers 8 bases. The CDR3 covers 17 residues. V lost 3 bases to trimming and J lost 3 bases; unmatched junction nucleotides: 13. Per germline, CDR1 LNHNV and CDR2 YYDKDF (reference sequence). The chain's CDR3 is CATSSQFSGTGVYEQYF. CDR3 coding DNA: TGTGCCACCAGCAGTCAATTTTCGGGGACAGGAGTCTACGAGCAGTACTTC.

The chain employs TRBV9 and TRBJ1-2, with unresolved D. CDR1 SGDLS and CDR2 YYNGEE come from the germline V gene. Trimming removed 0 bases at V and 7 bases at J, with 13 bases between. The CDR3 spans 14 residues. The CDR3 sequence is CASSVGPPRFGYTF. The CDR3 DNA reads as TGTGCCAGCAGCGTAGGGCCCCCGCGGTTTGGCTACACCTTC.

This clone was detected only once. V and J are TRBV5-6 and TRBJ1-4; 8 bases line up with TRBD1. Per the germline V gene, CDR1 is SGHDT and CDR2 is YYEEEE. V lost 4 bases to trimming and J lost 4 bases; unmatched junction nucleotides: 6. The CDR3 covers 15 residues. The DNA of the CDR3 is TGTGCCAGCAGCAAAGGGACAGGATATAATGAAAAACTGTTTTTT. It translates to CASSKGTGYNEKLFF.

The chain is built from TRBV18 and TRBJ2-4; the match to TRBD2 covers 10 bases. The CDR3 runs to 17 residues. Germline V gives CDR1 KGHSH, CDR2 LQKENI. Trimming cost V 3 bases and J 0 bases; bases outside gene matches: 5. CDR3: CASSPSGRVLAKNIQYF. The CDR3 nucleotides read TGTGCCAGCTCACCCAGCGGGAGGGTTCTAGCCAAAAACATTCAGTACTTC.

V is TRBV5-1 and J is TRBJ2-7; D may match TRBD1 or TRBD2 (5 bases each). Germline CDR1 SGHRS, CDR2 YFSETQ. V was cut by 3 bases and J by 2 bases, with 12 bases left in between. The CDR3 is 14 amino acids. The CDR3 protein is CASSSGTATYEQYF. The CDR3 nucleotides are TGCGCCAGCAGCTCCGGGACGGCGACCTACGAGCAGTACTTC.

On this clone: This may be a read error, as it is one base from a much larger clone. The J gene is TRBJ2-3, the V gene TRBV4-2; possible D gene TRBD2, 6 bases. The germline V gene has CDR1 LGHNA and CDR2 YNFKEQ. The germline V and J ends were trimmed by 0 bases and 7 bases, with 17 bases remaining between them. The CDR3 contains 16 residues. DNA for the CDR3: TGTGCCAGCAGCCAAGATCTCCTAGCGCCGTTGTATACGCAGTATTTT. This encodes CASSQDLLAPLYTQYF.

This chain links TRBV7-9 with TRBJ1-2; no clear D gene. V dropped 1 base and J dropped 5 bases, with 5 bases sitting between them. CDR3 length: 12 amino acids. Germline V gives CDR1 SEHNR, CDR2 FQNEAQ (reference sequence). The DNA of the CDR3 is TGTGCCAGCAGCTTAGAGTCTTATGGCTACACCTTC. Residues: CASSLESYGYTF.

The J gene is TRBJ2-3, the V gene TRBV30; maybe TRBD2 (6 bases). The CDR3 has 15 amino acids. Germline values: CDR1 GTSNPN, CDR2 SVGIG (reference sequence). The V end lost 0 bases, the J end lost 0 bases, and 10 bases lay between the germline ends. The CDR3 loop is CAWSVGGPSTDTQYF. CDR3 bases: TGTGCCTGGAGTGTGGGGGGACCTAGCACAGATACGCAGTATTTT.

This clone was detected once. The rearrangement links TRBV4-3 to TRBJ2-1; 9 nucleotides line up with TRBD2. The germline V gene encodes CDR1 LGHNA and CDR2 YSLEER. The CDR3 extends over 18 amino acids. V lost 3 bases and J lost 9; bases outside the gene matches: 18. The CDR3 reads CASSHIRGAGGPLGEQFF. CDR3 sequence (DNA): TGCGCCAGCAGCCACATCAGGGGGGCGGGAGGGCCTTTGGGTGAGCAGTTCTTC.

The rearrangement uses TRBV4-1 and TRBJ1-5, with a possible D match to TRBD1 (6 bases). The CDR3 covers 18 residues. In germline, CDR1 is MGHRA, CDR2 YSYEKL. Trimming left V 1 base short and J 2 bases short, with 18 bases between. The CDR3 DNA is TGCGCCAGCAGCCAAGCTGGCGGAGGGGGGCCTGGCAATCAGCCCCAGCATTTT. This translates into CASSQAGGGGPGNQPQHF.

The CDR3 bases are TGTGCCAGTAACTTTGGGGGGATTGAGCCCCAGCATTTT. Protein: CASNFGGIEPQHF. The chain couples TRBV19 to TRBJ1-5; possibly TRBD1 for D (5 bases). V shed 7 bases and J shed 8 bases, with 15 bases lying between them. The CDR3 consists of 13 residues. CDR1 is LNHDA, CDR2 SQIVND, per germline (reference sequence).

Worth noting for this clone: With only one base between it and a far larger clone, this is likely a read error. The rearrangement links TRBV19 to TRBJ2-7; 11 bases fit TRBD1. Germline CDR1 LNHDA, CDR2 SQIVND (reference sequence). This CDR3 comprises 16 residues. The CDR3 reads CASSVTGTGGSYERYF. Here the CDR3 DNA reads TGTGCCAGTAGTGTCACCGGGACAGGGGGTTCCTACGAGCGGTACTTC.

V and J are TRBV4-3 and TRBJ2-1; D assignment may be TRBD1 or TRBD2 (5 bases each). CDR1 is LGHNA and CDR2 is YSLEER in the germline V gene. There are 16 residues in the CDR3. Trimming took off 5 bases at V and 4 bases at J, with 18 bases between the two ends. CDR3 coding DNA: TGCGCCAGCAGCAGATCCGGGGACGGCGGTTACAATGAGCAGTTCTTC. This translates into CASSRSGDGGYNEQFF.

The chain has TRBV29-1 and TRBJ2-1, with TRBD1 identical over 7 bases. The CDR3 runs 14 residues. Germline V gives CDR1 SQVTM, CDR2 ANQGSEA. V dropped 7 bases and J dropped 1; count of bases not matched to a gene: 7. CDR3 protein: CSAIGQESYNEQFF. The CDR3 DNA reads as TGCAGCGCGATAGGACAGGAGTCCTACAATGAGCAGTTCTTC.

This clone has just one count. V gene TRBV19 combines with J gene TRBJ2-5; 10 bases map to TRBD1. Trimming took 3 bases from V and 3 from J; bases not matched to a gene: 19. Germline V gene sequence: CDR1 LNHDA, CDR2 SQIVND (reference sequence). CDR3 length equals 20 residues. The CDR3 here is CASSMEVRGAGTGAKETQYF. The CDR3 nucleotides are TGTGCCAGTAGTATGGAGGTAAGAGGGGCTGGGACAGGGGCCAAAGAGACCCAGTACTTC.

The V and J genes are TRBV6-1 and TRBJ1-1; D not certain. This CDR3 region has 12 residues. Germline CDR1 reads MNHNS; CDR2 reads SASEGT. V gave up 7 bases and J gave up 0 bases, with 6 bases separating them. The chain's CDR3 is CASTRMNTEAFF. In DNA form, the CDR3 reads TGTGCCAGCACCAGGATGAACACTGAAGCTTTCTTT.

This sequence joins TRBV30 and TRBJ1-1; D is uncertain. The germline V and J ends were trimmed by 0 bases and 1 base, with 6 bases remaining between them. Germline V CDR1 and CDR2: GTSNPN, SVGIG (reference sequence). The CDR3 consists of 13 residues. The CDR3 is CAWSVGPNTEAFF. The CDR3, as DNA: TGTGCCTGGAGTGTAGGTCCGAACACTGAAGCTTTCTTT.

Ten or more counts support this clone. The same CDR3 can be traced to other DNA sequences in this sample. The CDR3 nucleotides read TGTGCCAGCAGTGGCCGGGACTTAGATGAAAAACTGTTTTTT. Amino acids: CASSGRDLDEKLFF. This rearrangement joins TRBV28 to TRBJ1-4; the D gene is possibly TRBD1 (5 bases). The V gene lost 5 bases and the J gene lost 6 bases, with 13 bases spanning the gap. The CDR3 extends over 14 amino acids. The germline CDR1 and CDR2 sequences are MDHEN and SYDVKM.